The clone carrying this T cell receptor (beta chain) was recorded many times. This record comes from a study of Graves' ophthalmopathy and Graves' hyperthyroidism. CDR3 regions of TCR beta were amplified from RNA transcripts. An initial RT-PCR round employing HTBI primers preceded a second-round multiplex PCR. TCRdb re-called the multiplex PCR reads through MiXCR, storing one row per CDR3 protein. The table shows roughly 60,000 distinct CDR3 sequences, with around 50% occurring only once. CDR3 length: 16 residues. Germline V gene data show CDR1 as SGHAT and CDR2 as FQNNGV. J gave up 2 bases and V 7 bases, and 8 bases lay outside the gene matches.

The receptor was derived from an adult woman with Graves' ophthalmopathy. The sequencing sample was made of peripheral blood. The J gene is TRBJ2-3, the V gene TRBV11-2; 11 bases line up with TRBD2. The CDR3 DNA reads TGTGCCAGCACGGTAGCGGGAGGGATAACCACAGATACGCAGTATTTT. Encoded protein: CASTVAGGITTDTQYF.